This T cell receptor beta chain originates from a study of T cells in Graves' hyperthyroidism and ophthalmopathy. CDR3 length: 17 residues. The germline V and J ends were trimmed by 0 bases and 5 bases, with 15 bases remaining between them. The germline V gene has CDR1 KGHDR and CDR2 SFDVKD. Investigators excluded patients with uncontrolled infection, other autoimmune disease, pregnancy or lactation. Together with thyroid ultrasound, orbital computed tomography, serum thyroxine and TRAb, clinical symptoms were used for diagnoses. This clonotype was seen a handful of times. Its antigen is not identified. TCR beta CDR3 region amplification was performed from RNA transcripts. The primer set for the first-round RT-PCR of the TCR CDR3 was HTBI. TCRdb independently ran MiXCR on the multiplex PCR reads; one entry per CDR3 protein. The table shows 300,000 to 450,000 distinct CDR3 sequences, with roughly 14% occurring only once.

Study-level results: In validation, the model predicted ophthalmopathy. These predictions came a median about 6.5 months before onset.

The chain has TRBV24-1 and TRBJ2-2; possible D gene TRBD2, 5 bases. The source is a woman in her 30s with Graves' ophthalmopathy. The specimen was blood. CDR3: CATSDLQGGGPTGELFF. CDR3 DNA: TGTGCCACCAGTGATTTGCAAGGCGGAGGACCTACCGGGGAGCTGTTTTTT.